The 8 T cell receptor beta chains below come from one sample, sequenced in a study of T cells expressing NK-cell markers. One entry per CDR3 protein, without DNA, is what TCRdb gives after re-calling the 5' RACE reads. The sample shows roughly 420,000 distinct CDR3 sequences, and 6% to 8% sits with its ten largest clones. Sequencing was performed on blood T cells: a sorted CD56 or NKG2C T cell subset, CD4+ or CD8+ T cells, or bulk PBMC T cells (not recorded which). The source of these receptors is a woman aged 18 to 75 in good health.

The CDR3 here is CASSLTGTAAWSAFF. This rearrangement joins TRBV27 to TRBJ1-1. Germline CDR1 MNHEY, CDR2 SMNVEV (reference sequence). CDR3 length: 15 residues.

The chain links TRBV12-3 or TRBV12-4 to TRBJ2-2; TCRdb's assignment of TRBD2 cannot be checked, as there is no DNA. The CDR3 has 14 residues. CDR3: CASKGAPNTGELFF.

The CDR3 protein is CASSASGTSPETQYF. This chain connects TRBV9 to TRBJ2-5; TCRdb lists TRBD2, though no DNA is available to test this call. The CDR3 contains 15 residues. Germline-derived CDR1 and CDR2 are SGDLS and YYNGEE.

V is TRBV12-3 or TRBV12-4 and J is TRBJ1-5; TCRdb returns TRBD1, unconfirmable since there is no DNA. This CDR3 comprises 15 residues. The CDR3 region is CASRPGTGDNQPQHF.

This chain connects TRBV4-3 to TRBJ2-2; TCRdb's D call, TRBD2, is unchecked because there is no DNA. Germline V gives CDR1 LGHNA, CDR2 YSLEER. The CDR3 runs 16 residues. The CDR3 region is CASSPRLADGTGELFF.

The chain links TRBV5-1 to TRBJ2-5; checking the TCRdb D call of TRBD1 is not possible without DNA. This CDR3 spans 16 amino acids. Germline CDR1 reads SGHRS; CDR2 reads YFSETQ. The CDR3 protein is CASSLTGQGASETQYF.

The chain uses TRBV6-6 and TRBJ1-6; TCRdb lists TRBD1, though no DNA is available to test this call. CDR1 is MNHNY and CDR2 is SVGAGI in the germline V gene (reference sequence). The length of the CDR3 is 13 residues. The CDR3 region is CASKTGRGSPLHF.

The chain recombines TRBV11-1 with TRBJ2-5; TCRdb reports TRBD2, a call that lacks DNA to check it against. This CDR3 comprises 15 residues. Germline V gene data show CDR1 as SGHAT and CDR2 as FQDESV (reference sequence). Here the CDR3 reads CASSLVSGGPRTQYF.